This T cell receptor (beta chain) was captured in a study of cytomegalovirus exposure and HLA in healthy donors. General study findings and limits: Cytomegalovirus-associated TCR beta chains were listed, numbering some 180. CMV serostatus was the sole immune exposure data available.

A note on this clone: What it recognizes is unknown.

Both 60 Vbeta primers and 13 Jbeta primers went into the PCR. Measured with immunoSEQ multiplex PCR; TCRdb has only the in-frame clones, and not every one. The sample has about 130,000 clones, 74% seen once. V was shortened by 6 bases and J by 2 bases, with 10 bases between the two germline ends. The CDR3 consists of 12 residues. Looked up from germline, CDR1 is SQVTM and CDR2 is ANQGSEA. The TCR was taken from a male donor in good health and CMV-seronegative. Sequencing used PBMCs. The chain recombines TRBV29-1 with TRBJ1-2; D might be TRBD1 (5 bases). CDR3 region: CSVRTSNYGYTF. Here the CDR3 DNA reads TGCAGCGTCCGGACATCAAACTATGGCTACACCTTC.